This TCR beta chain came from a study of post-analysis software for immune sequencing data (dated by TCRdb to about 2015). Background for the entire study: Disease courses on record covered relapsing-remitting, secondary progressive and progressive-relapsing multiple sclerosis, though some patients had no subtype annotation. A subset of samples was prepared in parallel using single-end sample barcoding, then pooled and co-amplified after Illumina adapter ligation. The multiple sclerosis patient repertoires were compared with more than 9 previously published healthy control repertoires from donors aged roughly 6 to 27 years. Results and caveats for the whole study, not just this receptor: Direct clustering with F measure revealed strong co-clustering of samples prepared in the same batch, which led to a batch-effect correction. Compared with controls, multiple sclerosis patients had significantly lower normalized Chao1 diversity, a finding suggesting substantial peripheral T-cell clonal expansion. The control group was slightly older than the multiple sclerosis patient group.

TCR beta repertoires were profiled from peripheral blood of approximately 13 young patients with multiple sclerosis to demonstrate the VDJtools post-analysis software. Multiple sclerosis patients were children and adolescents aged 6 to 15 years. The library was produced with PCR. The sequencer was an Illumina HiSeq 2500. Unique molecular identifiers were incorporated into TCR beta cDNA libraries to reduce PCR and sequencing biases. Approximately 500,000 cDNA molecules were obtained for every 1 to 10 million input T cells, so each molecule roughly corresponded to one T cell. The patient libraries were prepared and sequenced with the same protocol used for the earlier healthy control dataset. Samples belonging to the same batch were prepared together, multiplexed and sequenced on a shared HiSeq lane. The authors' analysis ran thus. MIGEC was used to process the raw barcoded reads, and molecular identifier groups with only a single read were discarded before consensus assembly and CDR3 extraction. Clonotype tables were post-analysed with VDJtools, and diversity was normalized by down-sampling all datasets to the smallest sample size. In repertoire overlap clustering, CDR3 amino acid sequences, but not nucleotide sequences, were matched to correct batch-related cross-sample contamination. TCRdb reworked the public reads: Q25 trimming with fastp, MiXCR clone assembly, productive beta chains retained. All rows with the same CDR3 protein become a single entry with the most common DNA and genes. Clone size and V and J calls follow TCRdb, not the original study. The sample data list some 890,000 distinct CDR3 sequences, and roughly 50% of these were observed just once. In total, the top ten clones hold 4.6% of the sample.

Comments on this clonotype: Its antigen is unknown. Base-call qualities are not available, and no considerably larger clone is one nucleotide away.

Sequenced material: blood. The origin of this receptor is a girl aged 5-17 years with multiple sclerosis.

The nucleotides read TGCGCCAGCAGCTTTGTCTCAACTAGCGGTTACAATGAGCAGTTCTTC. It specifies CASSFVSTSGYNEQFF. The sequence is built from TRBV5-1 and TRBJ2-1, with 8 bases aligning to TRBD2. From its cysteine to its phenylalanine, the CDR3 spans 16 amino acids. The sequence is cut down to CDR3 DNA, 48 bases in frame from base 1. CDR1 and CDR2 are read off the germline V gene as SGHRS and YFSETQ. Trimming accounts for 2 bases at V and 4 bases at J, while the number of junction bases matched to no gene is 8. Extended through the reference TRBV5-1 and TRBJ2-1 proteins, this CDR3 yields the full variable domain: KAGVTQTPRYLIKTRGQQVTLSCSPISGHRSVSWYQQTPGQGLQFLFEYFSETQRNKGNFPGRFSGRQFSNSRSEMNVSTLELGDSALYLCASSFVSTSGYNEQFFGPGTRLTVL.